This TCR beta chain was sequenced during a study of T cell repertoires in cytomegalovirus infection. Study background: Public TCR beta signatures provided an indication of both CMV infection and a matching HLA type. Study-wide findings and caveats: Using cumulative public TCR beta family frequency, the authors identified those who carried CMV together with the relevant HLA. Clonotype analysis showed dominance of the ex vivo response by HLA-C-restricted CMV-specific TCR beta clonotypes.

On this clonotype itself: Its target is not known.

TCRdb reanalysed the reads using MiXCR and keeps one entry per CDR3 protein. The repertoire holds approximately 500,000 distinct CDR3 sequences, with more than 15% as singletons. V dropped 2 bases and J dropped 4 bases, with 18 bases sitting between them. Germline values: CDR1 SNHLY, CDR2 FYNNEI. The CDR3 runs to 17 residues. The TCR was taken from a human donor in good health (CMV status not recorded). Some clones in this sample may be carry-over from other donors' samples. This chain joins TRBV2 and TRBJ2-1, with D possibly being TRBD1 or TRBD2 (5 bases each). Sequencing was done on a sample of CD8+ T cells from PBMCs. The CDR3: CASSERGWGSEYNEQFF. The CDR3 DNA follows: TGTGCCAGCAGTGAAAGGGGATGGGGGAGTGAATACAATGAGCAGTTCTTC.